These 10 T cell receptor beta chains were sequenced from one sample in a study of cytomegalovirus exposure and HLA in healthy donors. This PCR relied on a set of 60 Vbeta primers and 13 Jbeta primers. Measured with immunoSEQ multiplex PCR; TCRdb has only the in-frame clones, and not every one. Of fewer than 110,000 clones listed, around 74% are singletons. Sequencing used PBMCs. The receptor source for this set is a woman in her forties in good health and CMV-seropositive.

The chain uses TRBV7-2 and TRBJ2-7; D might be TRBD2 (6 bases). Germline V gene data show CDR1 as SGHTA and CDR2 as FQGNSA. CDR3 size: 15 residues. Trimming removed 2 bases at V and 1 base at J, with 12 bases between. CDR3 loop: CASSLTRDTSYEQYF. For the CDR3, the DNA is TGTGCCAGCAGCTTAACGCGGGATACTTCCTACGAGCAGTACTTC.

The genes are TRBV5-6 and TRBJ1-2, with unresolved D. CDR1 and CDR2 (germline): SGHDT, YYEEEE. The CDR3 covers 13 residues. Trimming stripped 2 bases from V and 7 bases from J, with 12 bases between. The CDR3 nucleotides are TGTGCCAGCAGCTTTTTCGCGCCGGGTGGCTACACCTTC. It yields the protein CASSFFAPGGYTF. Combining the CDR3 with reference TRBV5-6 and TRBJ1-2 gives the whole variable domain DAGVTQSPTHLIKTRGQQVTLRCSPKSGHDTVSWYQQALGQGPQFIFQYYEEEERQRGNFPDRFSGHQFPNYSSELNVNALLLGDSALYLCASSFFAPGGYTFGSGTRLTVV.

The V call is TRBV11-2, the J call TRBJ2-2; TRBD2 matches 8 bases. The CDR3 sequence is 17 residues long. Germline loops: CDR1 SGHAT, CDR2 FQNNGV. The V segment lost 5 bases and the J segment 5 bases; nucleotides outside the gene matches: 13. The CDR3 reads CASSPLVFAGGTGELFF. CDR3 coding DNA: TGTGCCAGCAGCCCGCTAGTTTTTGCGGGAGGTACCGGGGAGCTGTTTTTT.

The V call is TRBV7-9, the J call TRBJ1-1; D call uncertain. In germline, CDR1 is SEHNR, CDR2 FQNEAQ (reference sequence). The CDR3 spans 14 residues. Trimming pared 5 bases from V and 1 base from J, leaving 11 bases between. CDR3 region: CASSAGGRNTEAFF. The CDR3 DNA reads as TGTGCCAGCAGCGCAGGTGGGCGGAACACTGAAGCTTTCTTT.

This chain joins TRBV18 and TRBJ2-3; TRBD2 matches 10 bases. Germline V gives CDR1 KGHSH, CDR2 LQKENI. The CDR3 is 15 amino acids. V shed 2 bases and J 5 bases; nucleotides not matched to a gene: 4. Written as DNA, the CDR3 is TGTGCCAGCTCACCAAGCGGGGGGGCTGGAGATACGCAGTATTTT. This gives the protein CASSPSGGAGDTQYF.

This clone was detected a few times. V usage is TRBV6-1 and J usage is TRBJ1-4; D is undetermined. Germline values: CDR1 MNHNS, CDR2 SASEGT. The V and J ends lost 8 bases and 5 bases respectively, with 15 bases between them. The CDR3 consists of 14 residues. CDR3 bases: TGTGCCAGCTCTTCGGGGAGAGAGAATGAAAAACTGTTTTTT. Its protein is CASSSGRENEKLFF.

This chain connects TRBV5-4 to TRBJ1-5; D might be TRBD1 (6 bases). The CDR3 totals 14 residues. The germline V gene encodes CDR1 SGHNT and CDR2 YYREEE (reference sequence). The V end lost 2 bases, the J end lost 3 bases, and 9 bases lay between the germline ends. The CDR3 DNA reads TGTGCCAGCAGCTTACAGGGCAACAATCAGCCCCAGCATTTT. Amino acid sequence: CASSLQGNNQPQHF.

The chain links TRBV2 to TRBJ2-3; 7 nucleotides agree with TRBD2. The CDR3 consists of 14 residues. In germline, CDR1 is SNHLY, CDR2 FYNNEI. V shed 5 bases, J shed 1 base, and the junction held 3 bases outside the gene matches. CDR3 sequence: CASSSGIGTDTQYF. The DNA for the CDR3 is TGTGCCAGCAGTAGCGGGATCGGCACAGATACGCAGTATTTT.

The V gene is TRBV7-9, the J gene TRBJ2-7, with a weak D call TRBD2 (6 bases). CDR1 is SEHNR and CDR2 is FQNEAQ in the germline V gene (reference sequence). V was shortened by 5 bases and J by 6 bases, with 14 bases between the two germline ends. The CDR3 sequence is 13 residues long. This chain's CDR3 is CASSLGGTSEQYF. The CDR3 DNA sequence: TGTGCCAGCAGCCTTGGCGGGACGTCCGAGCAGTACTTC.

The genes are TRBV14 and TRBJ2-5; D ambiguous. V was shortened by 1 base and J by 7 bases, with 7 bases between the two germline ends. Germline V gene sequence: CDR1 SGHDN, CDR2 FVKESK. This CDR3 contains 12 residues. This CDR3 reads CASSQARMTQYF. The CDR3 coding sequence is TGTGCCAGCAGCCAAGCGAGGATGACCCAGTACTTC.